This T cell receptor (beta chain) was obtained from a study of early T cells in non-severe SARS-CoV-2 infection. The CDR3 runs to 13 residues. The V and J ends lost 6 bases and 3 bases respectively, with 8 bases between them. CDR1 is SEHNR and CDR2 is FQNEAQ in the germline V gene (reference sequence). TCRdb used MiXCR to reprocess the 5' RACE reads, holding one entry per CDR3 protein. The sample holds 80,000 to 95,000 distinct CDR3 sequences, roughly 13% seen once. The sequence came from an adult who was a healthcare worker with PCR-confirmed SARS-CoV-2 infection or an uninfected control (not recorded which). The sample taken for sequencing was whole blood. The chain combines TRBV7-9 with TRBJ1-4, with D perhaps matching TRBD1 (5 bases). Here the CDR3 DNA reads TGTGCCAGCAGAGGGGACCCTAATGAAAAACTGTTTTTT. It specifies CASRGDPNEKLFF. The full variable domain, with the rest looked up from reference TRBV7-9 and TRBJ1-4, is DTGVSQNPRHKITKRGQNVTFRCDPISEHNRLYWYRQTLGQGPEFLTYFQNEAQLEKSRLLSDRFSAERPKGSFSTLEIQRTEQGDSAMYLCASRGDPNEKLFFGSGTQLSVL.